The following is a T cell receptor (beta chain) sequence with its context. The antigen this receptor binds is unknown. No quality values exist for individual bases; no much larger clone is one base distant. The data belong to a study of blood T cell repertoires in COVID-19 (TCRdb year 2020). About the study as a whole: The collaborator samples originated in the United States, Italy and Spain and spanned the acute and convalescent phases of COVID-19. The repertoires were released in a freely available public database meant as a resource for research on the immune response to SARS-CoV-2. Where available, HLA class I and class II types were taken from metadata supplied by the sample provider and were not determined by assay-based typing. Samples were obtained from the ongoing ImmuneRACE study (first 160 participants) and from roughly 1,300 subjects provided by 6 global collaborators. The prospective study material was composed of cDNA or gDNA derived from T cells, B-cell-depleted T cells, or PBMCs. The sample metadata nearly always contained a de-identified subject ID, COVID-19 status, age in years and sex. Deeply sampled blood TCRbeta repertoires from subjects exposed to, actively infected with, or recovered from COVID-19 were included in the dataset.

The collaborating institutions used their own protocols to collect whole blood in K2EDTA tubes. Collaborator samples were shipped for TCRbeta analysis as frozen whole blood, isolated PBMCs, or DNA extracted from either sample type. TCRbeta CDR3 regions were amplified from genomic DNA by means of the immunoSEQ Assay, a bias-controlled multiplex PCR. The authors' pipeline ran thus. The number of nucleated cells in each sample was estimated from the amplification of reference gene primers within the assay. Sequence reads were collapsed and filtered to measure the absolute abundance of every unique TCRbeta CDR3 rearrangement. For each sample, productive Simpson clonality was calculated by taking the square root of Simpson's diversity index across productive rearrangements. TCRdb retrieved this table from immuneACCESS and kept in-frame rearrangements only. Not all clones are present; in checked studies, unresolved V genes account for under half, and no reason is known for the remainder. V, J and clone size were drawn from that table, and D and trimming were deduced from the DNA. Counted in this sample were hundreds of thousands of clones; 84% of them appeared once. Of the sample, about 9.1% falls within the top ten clones.

The investigation overall reported the following: The quantity of clinical and demographic metadata differed by source and by participant and was supplied without curation.

Sequencing was performed on peripheral blood. The sequence came from a human donor in a cohort sampled during active COVID-19.

The nucleotide sequence reads TGTGCCAGCAGTGAAGCTCTGAGTTCCTACGAGCAGTACTTC. It translates to CASSEALSSYEQYF. The V and J segments used are TRBV6-1 and TRBJ2-7; the D gene is not confidently resolved. The germline V gene encodes CDR1 MNHNS and CDR2 SASEGT. The V end loses 0 bases and the J end loses 1 base, and a stretch of 7 bases separates them. From cysteine to phenylalanine, the CDR3 is 14 amino acids long. Kept here is only the CDR3 DNA, which spans 42 bases and is read in frame from base 1.